Listed below are T cell receptor beta chains from one sample, sequenced in a study of patients and donors after allogeneic stem cell transplantation. TCRdb called the RT-PCR reads again in MiXCR, with one record for every CDR3 protein. The sample has some 960,000 distinct CDR3 sequences, 15% to 20% seen once. Sample: blood, either unsorted or a sorted T cell fraction (not recorded which). Every receptor here comes from a human donor who was either an allogeneic HSCT recipient or a stem cell or donor lymphocyte infusion donor (not recorded which). It is not recorded whose cells these are; they may come from a transplant donor. Each CDR3 is given without its conserved first and last residue. A D gene is named only where the DNA matches it firmly. Size values are once, few and many counts, or a class for expanded clones, and some rows have none.

SASDRLGNQPQH TRBD1 TRBJ1-5 TRBV20-1 NA
ASVDGSYEYYSSYNEQF NA TRBJ2-1 TRBV11-1 few
SVHPGGASTDTQY NA TRBJ2-3 TRBV29-1 NA
ASSQTVGVSTDTQY NA TRBJ2-3 TRBV4-2 many
ASSKGRGRTEAF NA TRBJ1-1 TRBV21-1 NA
ASSFDSRGGYGYT NA TRBJ1-2 TRBV5-1 NA
ASSRTGKVGTGELF TRBD1 TRBJ2-2 TRBV25-1 NA
ASSLVAGGEQF TRBD1 TRBJ2-1 TRBV12-3/TRBV12-4 many
ASSPQPLSGNTIY NA TRBJ1-3 TRBV7-2 few
SARDRRLAGVTNEQY TRBD2 TRBJ2-7 TRBV20-1 many
ASKEGAREQF TRBD1 TRBJ2-1 TRBV12-3/TRBV12-4 NA
SAQTGNYGYT TRBD1 TRBJ1-2 TRBV29-1 many
ASSFRGKATEAF NA TRBJ1-1 TRBV27 many
ASSLRAGNTEAF NA TRBJ1-1 TRBV12-3/TRBV12-4 many
ASGRGTGQSVQPQH TRBD1 TRBJ1-5 TRBV12-5 few
ASSFDLRPNTEAF NA TRBJ1-1 TRBV12-3/TRBV12-4 many
SVIFMGQSRTEAF NA TRBJ1-1 TRBV29-1 few
ATSDSGMNTEAF NA TRBJ1-1 TRBV24-1 few
ASSYSPGWANYEQY NA TRBJ2-7 TRBV6-5 NA
ASSPGTSGSETQY TRBD2 TRBJ2-5 TRBV11-2 few
ASSQGRKTLDGYT NA TRBJ1-2 TRBV3-1 few
SAGALVSYNEQF NA TRBJ2-1 TRBV20-1 NA
ASSEWESYEQY NA TRBJ2-7 TRBV2 NA
SASPGRVDGYT NA TRBJ1-2 TRBV20-1 NA
ASSTGTGTPETQY TRBD1 TRBJ2-5 TRBV13 NA
ASMGGVITNTGELF TRBD2 TRBJ2-2 TRBV5-1 NA